Presented here are 20 T cell receptor beta chains from one specimen sequenced in a study of T cell clonality in common variable immunodeficiency. Here immunoSEQ multiplex PCR was the method, and the copy in TCRdb shows in-frame clones only, minus some. This record lists tens of thousands of clones, none seen once only, and the top ten clones contain approximately 3.6%. The sequenced sample was peripheral blood mononuclear cells. The receptors here all came from a person aged 18-70 years in good health.

The sample holds many counts of this clone. The CDR3 end falls 3 residues outside the read, so it is completed with the germline J gene. The genes are TRBV20-1 and TRBJ1-1; possible D gene TRBD1, 5 bases. The CDR3 totals 13 residues. Trimming cost V 4 bases and J 1 base, with 10 bases left between them. Germline V CDR1 and CDR2: DFQATT, SNEGSKA (reference sequence). CDR3 bases read: TGCAGTGCTAACAGACAGAGGAACACTGAA. Protein: CSANRQRNTE. The complete CDR3 reads CSANRQRNTEAFF.

This clone has ten or more counts. The CDR3 end falls 3 residues outside the read, so it is completed with the germline J gene. The chain has TRBV13 and TRBJ2-7; 7 nucleotides match TRBD1. The V gene's germline CDR1 is PRHDT and CDR2 FYEKMQ (reference sequence). The CDR3 sequence is 18 residues long. V lost 0 bases to trimming and J lost 4 bases; unmatched junction nucleotides: 15. The part of the CDR3 DNA that was read is TGTGCCAGCAGCTTAGGTCGGGCCACAGGGGAAAGACTTTACGAG. Protein: CASSLGRATGERLYE. The whole CDR3 protein is CASSLGRATGERLYEQYF.

This clone was detected ten times or more. The CDR3 end falls 3 residues outside the read, so it is completed with the germline J gene. The chain couples TRBV12-3 or TRBV12-4 to TRBJ2-2; no clear D. The V end lost 1 base, the J end lost 1 base, and 7 bases lay between the germline ends. This CDR3 region has 15 residues. The CDR3 region is CASSLGQGNTGELFF. Incomplete CDR3 DNA: TGTGCCAGCAGTTTAGGGCAAGGGAACACCGGGGAG.

This clone was detected ten times or more. The read stops 3 residues short of the end of the CDR3; the missing end is completed from the germline J gene. The rearrangement uses TRBV4-1 and TRBJ2-1; 9 nucleotides align to TRBD2. Trimming cost V 1 base and J 7 bases; bases outside gene matches: 14. The CDR3 totals 18 residues. Germline V gene sequence: CDR1 MGHRA, CDR2 YSYEKL. The CDR3 spells CASSQGGRLAGVLNEQFF. CDR3 bases read: TGCGCCAGCAGCCAAGGGGGGCGGTTAGCGGGAGTATTGAATGAG.

This clone was seen repeatedly, ten times or more. The CDR3 goes on 3 residues after the read ends, and that part is filled in from the germline J gene. This chain uses TRBV2 with TRBJ2-1; 14 nucleotides agree with TRBD2. Unmatched junction bases numbered 6, after V lost 5 bases and J lost 9 bases. The CDR3 extends over 15 amino acids. Per germline, CDR1 SNHLY and CDR2 FYNNEI. CDR3 residues: CASSRTSGGLLEQFF. The sequenced part of the CDR3 DNA is TGTGCCAGCAGTAGGACTAGCGGGGGGTTACTTGAG.

About this clone: The read halts 3 residues ahead of the CDR3 end, with the missing end drawn from the germline J gene. The gene calls are TRBV20-1 and TRBJ1-3; a possible D gene is TRBD1 (6 bases). The CDR3 length is 14 residues. V lost 6 bases and J 1 base, leaving 13 bases between the germline ends. Germline assignment: CDR1 DFQATT and CDR2 SNEGSKA (reference sequence). The CDR3 reads CSAAQGWSGNTIYF. The DNA read from the CDR3 is TGCAGTGCAGCACAGGGATGGTCTGGAAACACC.

The sample holds many counts of this clone. The CDR3 goes on 3 residues after the read ends, and that part is filled in from the germline J gene. The V call is TRBV20-1, the J call TRBJ2-3; TRBD2 matches at 7 bases. The CDR3 has 15 residues. Germline CDR1 DFQATT, CDR2 SNEGSKA (reference sequence). The sequenced CDR3 bases are TGCAGTGCTAGAGGCGGGGGAAACGGCAATCAGCCG. This codes for CSARGGGNGNQP. The entire CDR3 is CSARGGGNGNQPQYF.

This clone was recorded many times. Here the CDR3 reads CSARDLSSGSHEQYF. CDR3 DNA (partial): TGCAGTGCTAGAGATCTGAGTAGCGGGAGCCACGAG. The chain links TRBV20-1 to TRBJ2-7, with 9 nucleotides matching TRBD2. The CDR3 end is not reached by the read, which stops 3 residues before it; the germline J gene fills it in. V was pared by 0 bases and J by 5 bases, with 8 bases of the junction left unmatched. Germline lookup yields CDR1 DFQATT and CDR2 SNEGSKA (reference sequence). The length of the CDR3 is 15 residues.

This clone was detected many times. The read gets to within 3 residues of the CDR3 end, and the germline J gene fills in the rest. The V call is TRBV10-1, the J call TRBJ2-7; weak D call: TRBD2 (6 bases). The V end lost 2 bases, the J end lost 4 bases, and 15 bases lay between the germline ends. The CDR3 length is 15 residues. Germline CDR1 and CDR2: WNHNN and SYGVQD (reference sequence). This CDR3 is CASSERGQGGYEQYF. The DNA read from the CDR3 is TGCGCCAGCAGTGAGAGAGGTCAGGGAGGATACGAG.

At least ten counts were recorded for this clone. The CDR3 end is not reached by the read, which stops 3 residues before it; the germline J gene fills it in. The chain has TRBV30 and TRBJ1-6, with TRBD1 as a possible D gene (6 bases). The length of the CDR3 is 15 residues. The V gene's germline CDR1 is GTSNPN and CDR2 SVGIG (reference sequence). V shed 5 bases and J shed 4 bases, with 15 bases lying between them. CDR3 DNA (partial): TGTGCCTGGGGAATACAGGGTTGGTATAATTCACCC. It translates to CAWGIQGWYNSP. The full CDR3 is CAWGIQGWYNSPLHF.

This clone appeared many times. The missing CDR3 end, 3 residues past where the read stops, is filled in from the germline J gene. This sequence joins TRBV30 and TRBJ1-2; tentatively, D is TRBD1 (5 bases). CDR3 size: 15 residues. V lost 2 bases, J lost 4 bases, and 17 bases lay in between. CDR1 is GTSNPN and CDR2 is SVGIG in the germline V gene (reference sequence). The CDR3 loop reads CAWSPGGSRSYGYTF. The CDR3 bases that were read are TGTGCCTGGAGTCCCGGGGGGAGCAGATCCTATGGC.

This clone was picked up many times. CDR3 protein: CASSPLNGGGETQYF. The part of the CDR3 DNA that was read is TGTGCCAGCAGCCCTCTTAACGGTGGGGGGGAGACC. The chain links TRBV7-2 to TRBJ2-5; D perhaps matches TRBD2 (6 bases). The CDR3 end lies 3 residues beyond the end of the read and is filled in from the germline J gene. The CDR3 spans 15 residues. Trimming shortened V by 5 bases and J by 5 bases, and 18 bases separated the two germline ends. CDR1 is SGHTA and CDR2 is FQGNSA in the germline V gene.

This clone was counted only a few times. From the germline J gene comes the end of the CDR3, since the read stops 3 residues before it. This chain joins TRBV2 and TRBJ2-7; no reliable D call. Germline V gene data show CDR1 as SNHLY and CDR2 as FYNNEI. The V end lost 4 bases, the J end lost 1 base, and 8 bases lay between the germline ends. The CDR3 covers 13 residues. This CDR3 is CASSVLVSYEQYF. Partial CDR3 DNA: TGTGCCAGCAGTGTTCTCGTTTCCTACGAG.

As to this clone: The read terminates 3 residues before the CDR3 end, so the remaining end is supplied by the germline J gene. The chain has TRBV19 and TRBJ1-3; TRBD1 aligns across 9 bases. The CDR3 spans 12 residues. Germline CDR1 is LNHDA and CDR2 is SQIVND (reference sequence). The V and J ends lost 8 bases and 8 bases, in that order; junction bases with no gene match: 4. The DNA read from the CDR3 is TGTGCCAGTCGCGACAGGGGGGACACC. Translated: CASRDRGDT. The complete CDR3 reads CASRDRGDTIYF.

In the case of this clone: The missing CDR3 end, 3 residues past where the read stops, is filled in from the germline J gene. The chain joins TRBV6-1 to TRBJ2-7; weak D call: TRBD1 (5 bases). CDR1 is MNHNS and CDR2 is SASEGT in the germline V gene. The CDR3 length is 14 residues. V was pared by 1 base and J by 3 bases, with 10 bases between. CDR3 DNA, as far as it was read: TGTGCCAGCAGTGAAGGGGGCAGCTACTACGAG. Its protein is CASSEGGSYYE. The whole CDR3 is CASSEGGSYYEQYF.

The sample holds a few counts of this clone. With the read ending 3 residues before the CDR3 end, the germline J gene is used to fill in that end. The chain links TRBV5-8 to TRBJ2-7; 8 positions match TRBD1. The CDR3 covers 14 residues. Germline V gene sequence: CDR1 SGHTS, CDR2 YDEGEE. Unmatched junction bases numbered 7, after V lost 4 bases and J lost 4 bases. The CDR3 spells CASSQEGQVYEQYF. The sequenced CDR3 bases are TGTGCCAGCAGCCAGGAGGGACAGGTATACGAG.

This clone was detected many times. The CDR3 extends 3 residues past the end of the read, so its final part is completed from the germline J gene. The genes are TRBV19 and TRBJ2-2; 7 positions agree with TRBD1. In germline, CDR1 is LNHDA, CDR2 SQIVND (reference sequence). This CDR3 is 16 amino acids long. The CDR3 bases that were read are TGTGCCAGCGAGGACAGGTACGGCTCAACTAATGAAAAG. It encodes CASEDRYGSTNEK. The full-length CDR3 reads as CASEDRYGSTNEKLFF.

This clone came up many times. Coverage ceases 3 residues before the CDR3 finishes, and the germline J gene fills in the end. The chain uses TRBV29-1 and TRBJ2-7; TRBD2 is a possible D gene (5 bases). Trimming stripped 6 bases from V and 0 bases from J, with 15 bases between. CDR3 length: 14 amino acids. The germline V gene has CDR1 SQVTM and CDR2 ANQGSEA. CDR3 sequence reads: CSVLDPTSSYEQYF. The part of the CDR3 DNA that was read is TGCAGCGTCCTTGACCCAACTAGCTCCTACGAG.

This clone has just a few counts. A read error is possible here, since a much larger clone lies one base away. The read finishes 3 residues shy of the CDR3 end, and the germline J gene is used to complete it. The V call is TRBV7-8, the J call TRBJ2-2, with TRBD1 matching 8 bases. Germline CDR1 and CDR2: SGHVS and FQNEAQ. The CDR3 loop spans 16 amino acids. The CDR3 loop is CASSVGTGLYNSPLFF. Incomplete CDR3 DNA: TGTGCCAGCAGCGTGGGGACAGGCCTTTATAATTCACCG.

This clone was observed many times. The read is 3 residues too short to cover the CDR3 end, so that end is filled in from the germline J gene. The chain links TRBV7-9 to TRBJ2-3; perhaps TRBD2 as D (5 bases). The CDR3 consists of 15 residues. Germline CDR1 reads SEHNR; CDR2 reads FQNEAQ (reference sequence). Trimming took off 2 bases at V and 2 bases at J, with 11 bases between the two ends. This CDR3 is CASSLPGIDTDTQYF. Partial CDR3 DNA: TGTGCCAGCAGCTTACCGGGGATTGACACAGATACG.